The rows below give T cell receptor beta chains drawn from one sample of a study of early T cells in non-severe SARS-CoV-2 infection. TCRdb fed the 5' RACE reads into MiXCR, producing one record per CDR3 protein. Among about 20,000 distinct CDR3 sequences listed, roughly 3.6% were seen once. What was sequenced was whole blood. Every receptor here comes from an adult who was a healthcare worker with PCR-confirmed SARS-CoV-2 infection or an uninfected control (not recorded which). Both conserved end residues are part of each CDR3. D genes are given only for firm matches. Clone size is given for some rows only: seen once, a few or many times, or a class if the clone is expanded.

j_call	d_call	clone_size	v_call	cdr3_aa	cdr3_nt
TRBJ1-1	TRBD1	many	TRBV15	CATRITGTGNTEAFF	TGTGCCACCAGAATCACCGGGACAGGGAACACTGAAGCTTTCTTT
TRBJ1-1	-	medium-sized	TRBV5-4	CASSLALQGDTEAFF	TGTGCCAGCAGCTTGGCCCTTCAGGGAGACACTGAAGCTTTCTTT
TRBJ1-4	TRBD1	-	TRBV4-2	CASSPSRTGWEKLFF	TGTGCCAGCAGCCCGAGCAGGACAGGTTGGGAAAAACTGTTTTTT
TRBJ2-2	-	many	TRBV6-6	CASSYGTGELFF	TGTGCCAGCAGTTACGGGACCGGGGAGCTGTTTTTT
TRBJ2-2	-	many	TRBV29-1	CSVPLNTGELFF	TGCAGCGTCCCACTGAACACCGGGGAGCTGTTTTTT
TRBJ1-2	-	medium-sized	TRBV20-1	CSARDKDRYGYTF	TGCAGTGCTAGAGACAAGGACAGATATGGCTACACCTTC
TRBJ2-5	-	few	TRBV11-3	CASSSSTDWETQYF	TGTGCCAGCAGCTCCTCAACGGATTGGGAGACCCAGTACTTC
TRBJ1-2	-	many	TRBV9	CASSVVTLPKGYTF	TGTGCCAGCAGCGTAGTTACCTTACCGAAAGGCTACACCTTC
TRBJ2-3	TRBD2	few	TRBV19	CASSLFGLVTLDTQYF	TGTGCCAGTAGCCTTTTCGGACTAGTGACTTTAGATACGCAGTATTTT
TRBJ2-2	-	many	TRBV5-4	CASSSGHLNTGELFF	TGTGCCAGCAGCTCGGGACACTTGAACACCGGGGAGCTGTTTTTT
TRBJ2-5	-	-	TRBV15	CATSSQFRGQETQYF	TGTGCCACCAGCAGCCAGTTTCGGGGCCAAGAGACCCAGTACTTC
TRBJ1-1	TRBD1	many	TRBV5-3	CARSFRDRKLFF	TGTGCCAGAAGCTTCCGGGACAGGAAGCTTTTCTTT
TRBJ1-4	-	-	TRBV7-9	CASSVGGKLFF	TGTGCCAGCAGCGTGGGAGGAAAACTGTTTTTT
TRBJ2-1	TRBD2	many	TRBV3-1	CASSPISGGPYNEQFF	TGTGCCAGCAGCCCTATCAGCGGGGGGCCCTACAATGAGCAGTTCTTC
TRBJ2-5	TRBD1	many	TRBV12-3/TRBV12-4	CASSTDRGRVETQYF	TGTGCCAGCAGCACGGACAGGGGGCGGGTGGAGACCCAGTACTTC
TRBJ1-1	-	many	TRBV6-6	CASSPRAQLNTEAFF	TGTGCCAGCAGCCCCAGGGCCCAGCTGAACACTGAAGCTTTCTTT
TRBJ2-5	-	many	TRBV24-1	CATSDLHPGGETQYF	TGTGCCACCAGTGATTTGCATCCTGGGGGAGAGACCCAGTACTTC
TRBJ1-5	-	many	TRBV4-1	CASSPSGVIQPQHF	TGCGCCAGCAGCCCATCAGGGGTAATTCAGCCCCAGCATTTT
TRBJ1-3	-	-	TRBV7-8	CASSTRTVVGNTIYF	TGTGCCAGCAGCACCAGGACGGTTGTAGGAAACACCATATATTTT
TRBJ2-5	TRBD1	many	TRBV12-3/TRBV12-4	CASSFSLGQGGETQYF	TGTGCCAGCAGTTTTTCCTTAGGACAGGGAGGAGAGACCCAGTACTTC
TRBJ2-1	-	few	TRBV20-1	CSASPTNNEQFF	TGCAGTGCTAGCCCTACCAACAATGAGCAGTTCTTC
TRBJ1-4	TRBD1	many	TRBV18	CASSPGQRNEKLFF	TGTGCCAGCTCACCGGGACAGCGTAATGAAAAACTGTTTTTT